The 12 T cell receptor beta chains reported below all come from one sample, sequenced in a study of CD8 T cells in Susac syndrome. About 0.5 to 1 ug RNA was reverse transcribed with random hexamers. TCRdb redid the calling of the immunoSEQ multiplex PCR reads with MiXCR, one entry per CDR3 protein. This sample has 77,000 or so distinct CDR3 sequences, with roughly 94% found just once. Sequenced material: CD8+ T cells from PBMCs. Receptors were obtained from a human donor with multiple sclerosis.

This chain connects TRBV19 to TRBJ1-4; 7 nucleotides agree with TRBD1. This CDR3 comprises 12 residues. Germline trimming cut 4 bases from V and 12 bases from J; bases unmatched to any gene: 5. Germline values: CDR1 LNHDA, CDR2 SQIVND (reference sequence). CDR3: CASSTVGQELFF. Here the CDR3 DNA reads TGTGCCAGTAGTACAGTCGGACAGGAACTGTTTTTT. The full variable domain, completed using reference TRBV19 and TRBJ1-4, is DGGITQSPKYLFRKEGQNVTLSCEQNLNHDAMYWYRQDPGQGLRLIYYSQIVNDFQKGDIAEGYSVSREKKESFPLTVTSAQKNPTAFYLCASSTVGQELFFGSGTQLSVL.

The sample holds one count of this clonotype. V usage is TRBV27 and J usage is TRBJ1-6, with 7 bases aligning to TRBD1. The CDR3 runs to 14 residues. The V segment lost 8 bases and the J segment 6 bases; nucleotides outside the gene matches: 7. Germline V gene data show CDR1 as MNHEY and CDR2 as SMNVEV (reference sequence). In DNA form, the CDR3 reads TGTGCCAGCCGATTGACAGGGAGTAATTCACCCCTCCACTTT. Translating gives CASRLTGSNSPLHF.

V and J are TRBV11-2 and TRBJ2-3, with TRBD2 matching 12 bases. With 5 bases clipped from V and 7 bases from J, the junction kept 10 bases outside the gene matches. CDR3 length: 16 residues. Per the germline V gene, CDR1 is SGHAT and CDR2 is FQNNGV. DNA for the CDR3: TGTGCCAGCAGCCCCCAGACTAGCGGGGGTCCTAATACGCAGTATTTT. Translated: CASSPQTSGGPNTQYF.

This clonotype was picked up one time. The chain combines TRBV3-1 with TRBJ2-1, with 11 bases matching TRBD2. CDR3 length: 16 residues. V was pared by 3 bases and J by 8 bases, with 9 bases of the junction left unmatched. Looked up from germline, CDR1 is LGHDT and CDR2 is YNNKEL (reference sequence). The CDR3, as DNA: TGTGCCAGCAGCCATACGACTAGCGGGGTTCCGGATGAGCAGTTCTTC. The encoded protein is CASSHTTSGVPDEQFF.

J is TRBJ1-2 and V is TRBV7-2, with TRBD1 matching over 9 bases. The V and J ends lost 4 bases and 5 bases, in that order; junction bases with no gene match: 8. Per germline, CDR1 SGHTA and CDR2 FQGNSA. CDR3 length: 15 residues. The CDR3 DNA is TGTGCCAGCAGCTACCTCGGGACAGGGCCTTATGGCTACACCTTC. It specifies CASSYLGTGPYGYTF.

The CDR3 nucleotides read TGCAGTGCTCCCCTTGGGGACTACGAGCAGTACTTC. Translation gives CSAPLGDYEQYF. This rearrangement joins TRBV20-1 to TRBJ2-7, with D hard to call. The CDR3 has 12 residues. Trimming shortened V by 5 bases and J by 3 bases, and 11 bases separated the two germline ends. CDR1 and CDR2 (germline): DFQATT, SNEGSKA (reference sequence).

The chain carries TRBV5-4 and TRBJ1-2; 8 bases agree with TRBD1. Trimming removed 4 bases from V and 2 bases from J; junction bases left unmatched: 10. There are 16 residues in the CDR3. Germline values: CDR1 SGHNT, CDR2 YYREEE (reference sequence). For the CDR3, the DNA is TGTGCCAGCAGCCCCCGGGACAGGCTGATAAACTATGGCTACACCTTC. Protein product: CASSPRDRLINYGYTF.

The V gene is TRBV6-5, the J gene TRBJ1-6; TRBD1 aligns across 9 bases. Germline assignment: CDR1 MNHEY and CDR2 SVGAGI. V shed 7 bases, J shed 10 bases, and the junction held 5 bases outside the gene matches. The CDR3 runs to 13 residues. The chain's CDR3 is CASTSGQGSPLHF. CDR3 sequence (DNA): TGTGCCAGCACCTCGGGACAGGGCTCACCCCTCCACTTT.

The chain has TRBV27 and TRBJ1-1; 9 bases match TRBD1. CDR3 length: 17 amino acids. The V gene end was trimmed by 5 bases and the J gene end by 0 bases; junction bases not matched to a gene: 10. Germline V gene data show CDR1 as MNHEY and CDR2 as SMNVEV (reference sequence). The CDR3 region is CASSPGQGMSMNTEAFF. The CDR3 DNA reads as TGTGCCAGCAGTCCTGGACAGGGGATGAGCATGAACACTGAAGCTTTCTTT.

This clonotype has just a few counts. The CDR3 here is CASSLGRRTHPVEQYF. In DNA form, the CDR3 reads TGTGCCAGCAGCTTAGGAAGGCGGACTCACCCGGTCGAGCAGTACTTC. This chain connects TRBV7-9 to TRBJ2-7; D perhaps matches TRBD2 (5 bases). Trimming stripped 1 base from V and 6 bases from J, with 19 bases between. CDR1 SEHNR and CDR2 FQNEAQ come from the germline V gene (reference sequence). The CDR3 loop spans 16 amino acids. Full variable domain (remainder filled in from reference TRBV7-9 and TRBJ2-7): DTGVSQNPRHKITKRGQNVTFRCDPISEHNRLYWYRQTLGQGPEFLTYFQNEAQLEKSRLLSDRFSAERPKGSFSTLEIQRTEQGDSAMYLCASSLGRRTHPVEQYFGPGTRLTVT.

V usage is TRBV12-3 or TRBV12-4 and J usage is TRBJ1-2; 8 bases are shared with TRBD1. This CDR3 has 13 residues. The trim removed 5 bases at V and 4 bases at J, leaving 3 bases unmatched. CDR3: CASSIGQGYGYTF. In DNA form, the CDR3 reads TGTGCCAGCAGTATCGGACAGGGCTATGGCTACACCTTC.

V and J are TRBV6-1 and TRBJ1-4, with D hard to call. Trimming took 2 bases from V and 12 from J, leaving 22 bases between them. The CDR3 loop spans 16 amino acids. Germline CDR1 reads MNHNS; CDR2 reads SASEGT. The CDR3 DNA reads as TGTGCCAGCAGTGAATATCTACACGGGGAAGTTGTGGAACTGTTTTTT. This sequence encodes CASSEYLHGEVVELFF.